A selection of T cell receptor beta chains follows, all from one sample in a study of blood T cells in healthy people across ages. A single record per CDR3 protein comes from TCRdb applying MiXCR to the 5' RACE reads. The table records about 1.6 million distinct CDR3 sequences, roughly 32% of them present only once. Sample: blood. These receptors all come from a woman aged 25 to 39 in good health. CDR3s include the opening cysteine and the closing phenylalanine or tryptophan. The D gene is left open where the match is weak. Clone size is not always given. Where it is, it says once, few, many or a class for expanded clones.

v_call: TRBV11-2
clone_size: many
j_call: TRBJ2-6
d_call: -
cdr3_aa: CASSLLRAGAPYSSGANVLTF
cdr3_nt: TGTGCCAGCAGCCTCTTGAGGGCAGGGGCCCCTTATAGCTCTGGGGCCAACGTCCTGACTTTC

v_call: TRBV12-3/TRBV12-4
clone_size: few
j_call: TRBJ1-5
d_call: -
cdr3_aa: CASSHSQGRQPQHF
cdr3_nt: TGTGCCAGCAGCCACTCGCAGGGCAGGCAGCCCCAGCATTTT

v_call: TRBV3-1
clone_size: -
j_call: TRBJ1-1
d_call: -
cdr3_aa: CASSQDLPTALNTEAFF
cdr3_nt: TGTGCCAGCAGCCAAGATCTCCCGACAGCTTTGAACACTGAAGCTTTCTTT

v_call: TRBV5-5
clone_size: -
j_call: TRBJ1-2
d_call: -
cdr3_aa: CASSLDGVGGYTF
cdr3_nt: TGTGCCAGCAGCCTTGACGGGGTAGGAGGCTACACCTTC

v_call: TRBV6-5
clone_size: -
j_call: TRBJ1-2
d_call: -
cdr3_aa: CASSYSLQPINYGYTF
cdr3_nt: TGTGCCAGCAGTTACTCGCTACAGCCGATTAACTATGGCTACACCTTC

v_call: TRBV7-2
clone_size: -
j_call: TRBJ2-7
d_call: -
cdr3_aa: CASSAVPHSYEQYF
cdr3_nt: TGTGCCAGCAGCGCTGTTCCCCACTCCTACGAGCAGTACTTC

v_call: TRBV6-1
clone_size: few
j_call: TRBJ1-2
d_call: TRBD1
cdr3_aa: CASSDHPRTGNYGYTF
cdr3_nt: TGTGCCAGCAGTGACCATCCGAGGACAGGGAACTATGGCTACACCTTC

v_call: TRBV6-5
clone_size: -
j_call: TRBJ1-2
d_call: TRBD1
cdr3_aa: CASGRGDRGDYGYTF
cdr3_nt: TGTGCCAGCGGCAGGGGGGACAGGGGAGACTATGGCTACACCTTC

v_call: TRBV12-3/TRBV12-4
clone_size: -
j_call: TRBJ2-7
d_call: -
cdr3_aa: CAGSLLGVDYEQYF
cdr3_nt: TGTGCCGGCAGTTTACTGGGCGTTGACTACGAGCAGTACTTC

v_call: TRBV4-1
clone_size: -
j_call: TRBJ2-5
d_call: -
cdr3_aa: CASSPYSPRGFQETQYF
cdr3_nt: TGCGCCAGCAGCCCATATAGTCCGAGGGGTTTCCAAGAGACCCAGTACTTC

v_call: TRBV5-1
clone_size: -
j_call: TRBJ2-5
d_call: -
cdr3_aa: CASSRTAPYEETQYF
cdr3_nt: TGCGCCAGCAGCCGAACAGCCCCCTACGAAGAGACCCAGTACTTC